These T cell receptor beta chains were read from a single sample in a study of CD8 T cells in Susac syndrome. TCRdb reprocessed the immunoSEQ multiplex PCR reads with MiXCR, giving one entry per CDR3 protein. The repertoire consists of approximately 90,000 distinct CDR3 sequences, with approximately 95% occurring once and the leading ten covering around 0.3%. The sequencing sample was made of CD8+ T cells from PBMCs. The receptors derive from a human donor in good health. The conserved cysteine and the conserved F or W are not part of the CDR3 here.

TRBV5-6	TRBJ1-6	ASSLTSPLH
TRBV6-1	TRBJ2-2	ASIRLSGELF
TRBV13	TRBJ2-3	ASSLVGTGGADTQY
TRBV6-1	TRBJ1-2	ASRPGQGYLFGYT
TRBV7-9	TRBJ1-6	ASSPAGGRNSPLH
TRBV19	TRBJ2-7	ASSSGLAGNEQY
TRBV2	TRBJ1-1	ASSQGQNTEAF
TRBV29-1	TRBJ1-3	SVEWQGATGNTIY
TRBV29-1	TRBJ1-2	SVDRAGYT
TRBV7-7	TRBJ1-1	ASSLAENTEAF
TRBV5-8	TRBJ2-5	ASSLGQGAYETQY
TRBV19	TRBJ1-2	ASSIQGNYGYT
TRBV29-1	TRBJ2-7	SVAIYEQY
TRBV6-2/TRBV6-3	TRBJ2-3	ASSYSELADTDTQY
TRBV2	TRBJ1-5	ASRWDGNQPQH
TRBV5-6	TRBJ1-2	ASSFGSWDLPLYGYT
TRBV5-6	TRBJ1-2	ASSLGENSYYGYT
TRBV6-4	TRBJ2-2	ASSERGDTGELF
TRBV2	TRBJ2-7	AVVRWGSASYEQY
TRBV6-2/TRBV6-3	TRBJ1-2	ASSYDQGASGYT
TRBV7-3	TRBJ2-3	ASSPSAGGPPDTQY
TRBV20-1	TRBJ1-2	SARVSGHRASNYGYT
TRBV9	TRBJ1-6	ASSVEGAGINSPLH
TRBV29-1	TRBJ1-2	SVYFQGGYT